This T cell receptor beta chain derives from a study of T cells in Graves' hyperthyroidism and ophthalmopathy. Graves' hyperthyroidism was deemed stable absent ophthalmopathy progression within 18 months. Those with hyperthyroidism were 18 to 65 years old, newly diagnosed, and ill for under 2 months. From RNA transcripts, TCR beta CDR3 regions were amplified. The HTBI set primed first-round TCR CDR3 RT-PCR. One entry per CDR3 protein, called by TCRdb with MiXCR from the multiplex PCR reads. The sample lists under 400,000 distinct CDR3 sequences; approximately 13% were seen once. Study observations and caveats: Most expanded thyroid clonotypes above 0.001 recurred in blood. Ophthalmopathy prediction by the model preceded onset by a median roughly 6 months.

This clonotype showed up many times. What it binds is unknown. Trimming pared 0 bases from V and 1 base from J, leaving 6 bases between. The CDR3 length is 15 residues. Germline V lookup: CDR1 KGHSH, CDR2 LQKENI. The material sequenced was blood. The J gene is TRBJ2-2, the V gene TRBV18; the D is unclear. The TCR was taken from a woman between 18 and 29 years old with Graves' hyperthyroidism. CDR3 residues: CASSPPAGNTGELFF. Written as DNA, the CDR3 is TGTGCCAGCTCACCACCGGCAGGGAACACCGGGGAGCTGTTTTTT.